A single sample is the source of the 15 T cell receptor beta chains below, sequenced in a study of control samples from healthy donors and cancer patients (TCRdb year 2020). The library was produced with the immunoSEQ multiplex PCR assay. TCRdb re-hosts the immuneACCESS table, in-frame sequences only. Its copies lack some clones; in the studies checked, an unresolved V gene accounts for under half of them, and the cause for the rest is not known. Here the sample has about 190,000 clones; 85% to 95% occur a single time. The top ten constitute over 1.3% of the sample. The material sequenced was blood. The receptors derive from a man aged 18-30 years in good health.

This clone was found a few times. V and J are TRBV21-1 and TRBJ1-5; TRBD1 is the table's D call, not checked against the DNA. TRBV21-1 is a pseudogene segment. The CDR3 contains 15 residues. CDR3 sequence (DNA): TGTGCCAGCAGCAAAGCTGGGCAGGGGCGGCAGCCCCAGCATTTT. This gives the protein CASSKAGQGRQPQHF.

This chain connects TRBV6-1 to TRBJ1-4, with TRBD1 as a possible D gene (5 bases). Trimming took off 4 bases at V and 0 bases at J, with 12 bases between the two ends. CDR1 and CDR2 from the germline V gene are MNHNS and SASEGT. The CDR3 consists of 16 residues. In nucleotides, the CDR3 is TGTGCCAGCAGTGGGGGGACGGTTACAACTAATGAAAAACTGTTTTTT. Protein sequence: CASSGGTVTTNEKLFF.

The J gene is TRBJ1-2, the V gene TRBV7-8; possible D gene TRBD1, 5 bases. The CDR3 totals 15 residues. Germline V gene sequence: CDR1 SGHVS, CDR2 FQNEAQ. The germline V and J ends were trimmed by 0 bases and 4 bases, with 12 bases remaining between them. The CDR3 region has the DNA TGTGCCAGCAGCTTAGCAGGGCAGGGTGGCTATGGCTACACCTTC. Protein sequence: CASSLAGQGGYGYTF.

With respect to this clone: Additional DNA sequences in this sample encode the identical CDR3. The genes are TRBV7-9 and TRBJ2-3, with D hard to call. The V and J ends lost 5 bases and 6 bases respectively, with 6 bases between them. CDR3 length: 11 amino acids. Germline loops: CDR1 SEHNR, CDR2 FQNEAQ (reference sequence). The CDR3 DNA reads TGTGCCAGCAGCCGTGGTGATACGCAGTATTTT. Translation gives CASSRGDTQYF.

V gene TRBV25-1 combines with J gene TRBJ2-1; possible D gene TRBD2, 5 bases. This CDR3 region has 15 residues. Trimming took off 3 bases at V and 5 bases at J, with 14 bases between the two ends. Germline CDR1 is MGHDK and CDR2 is SYGVNS. This CDR3 is CASSEDRGLDNEQFF. The CDR3 DNA reads as TGTGCCAGCAGTGAGGACCGGGGTCTTGACAATGAGCAGTTCTTC.

This chain joins TRBV30 and TRBJ1-5; 9 bases line up with TRBD1. Germline CDR1 and CDR2: GTSNPN and SVGIG (reference sequence). The CDR3 covers 14 residues. After removal of 3 bases from V and 2 bases from J, the junction contained 2 bases not matched to a gene. For the CDR3, the DNA is TGTGCCTGGAGCCGGACAGGGGGCAATCAGCCCCAGCATTTT. It specifies CAWSRTGGNQPQHF.

This chain uses TRBV18 with TRBJ2-3, with 8 bases fitting TRBD1. The CDR3 length is 15 residues. Trimming took 4 bases from V and 4 from J; bases not matched to a gene: 7. Germline V gene lookup returns CDR1 KGHSH and CDR2 LQKENI. The CDR3 DNA reads TGTGCCAGCTCACAGGACAGGGATGCGTCAGATACGCAGTATTTT. It yields the protein CASSQDRDASDTQYF. The entire variable domain, with the rest obtained from reference TRBV18 and TRBJ2-3, is as follows: NAGVMQNPRHLVRRRGQEARLRCSPMKGHSHVYWYRQLPEEGLKFMVYLQKENIIDESGMPKERFSAEFPKEGPSILRIQQVVRGDSAAYFCASSQDRDASDTQYFGPGTRLTVL.

The CDR3 DNA sequence: TGTGCCGGATCAGGAGAGAACACCGGGGAGCTGTTTTTT. It codes for CAGSGENTGELFF. The genes are TRBV6-5 and TRBJ2-2, with no clear D. Trimming pared 11 bases from V and 1 base from J, leaving 11 bases between. Germline CDR1 and CDR2: MNHEY and SVGAGI. The CDR3 has 13 amino acids.

The J gene is TRBJ1-4, the V gene TRBV30; no firm D call. Germline V gene data show CDR1 as GTSNPN and CDR2 as SVGIG (reference sequence). The V and J ends lost 7 bases and 7 bases respectively, with 13 bases between them. The CDR3 has 12 amino acids. CDR3 bases: TGTGCCTTCCGGCGGTATAGTGAAAAACTGTTTTTT. Its protein product is CAFRRYSEKLFF.

The V gene is TRBV28, the J gene TRBJ1-2; the D gene is possibly TRBD1 (6 bases). Germline V lookup: CDR1 MDHEN, CDR2 SYDVKM. The CDR3 is made up of 12 amino acids. V was clipped by 6 bases and J by 5 bases, with 10 bases between them. The CDR3 DNA reads TGTGCCAGCAGAGGGGGAGGGTATGGCTACACCTTC. The encoded protein is CASRGGGYGYTF.

Comments on this clone: Other DNA variants within this sample encode the same CDR3. CDR3 nucleotide sequence: TGTGCCAGCAGAGAGGACAGGGACACTGAAGCTTTCTTT. This encodes CASREDRDTEAFF. V gene TRBV2 combines with J gene TRBJ1-1; 8 nucleotides line up with TRBD1. The CDR3 has 13 amino acids. Germline CDR1 reads SNHLY; CDR2 reads FYNNEI. After removal of 6 bases from V and 3 bases from J, the junction contained 3 bases not matched to a gene.

The chain uses TRBV6-6 and TRBJ1-3; D call uncertain. This CDR3 has 14 residues. Trimming stripped 9 bases from V and 0 bases from J, with 12 bases between. Germline V lookup: CDR1 MNHNY, CDR2 SVGAGI (reference sequence). In DNA form, the CDR3 reads TGTGCCAGGATGACGGGCCACTCTGGAAACACCATATATTTT. It yields the protein CARMTGHSGNTIYF.

The V gene is TRBV6-5, the J gene TRBJ2-1; D remains unclear. Trimming cost V 2 bases and J 8 bases, with 16 bases left between them. Germline CDR1 and CDR2: MNHEY and SVGAGI. The length of the CDR3 is 15 residues. The chain's CDR3 is CASSYRPGGVDEQFF. In DNA form, the CDR3 reads TGTGCCAGCAGTTACCGACCCGGTGGGGTGGATGAGCAGTTCTTC.

The chain joins TRBV1 to TRBJ2-7; TRBD2 is taken as the D call from the table, unchecked against the DNA. TRBV1 has pseudogene status. The CDR3 contains 16 residues. The CDR3 coding sequence is TGCACCAGCAGCTCCGAGGGGCGGGGGATATCCTACGAGCAGTACTTC. Translated, it gives CTSSSEGRGISYEQYF.

Here the CDR3 DNA reads TGTGCCAGCAGTTTAAAAGTAAATCAGCCCCAGCATTTT. Encoded protein: CASSLKVNQPQHF. The chain combines TRBV12-3 or TRBV12-4 with TRBJ1-5; D is unclear. This CDR3 region has 13 residues. V was clipped by 2 bases and J by 4 bases, with 6 bases between them.